One sample yielded the 6 T cell receptor beta chains listed below, sequenced in a study of control samples from healthy donors and cancer patients (dated by TCRdb to 2020 to 2022). Library method: the immunoSEQ multiplex PCR assay. Here the immuneACCESS table is served through TCRdb, limited to in-frame sequences with V and J called. Missing clones are a known gap in these copies; in checked studies unresolved V genes cover under half, and the rest lacks a known reason. In this sample the table shows about 180,000 clones, approximately 94% of which occur a single time. Jointly, the top ten make up 1.3% to 1.5% of the sample. The sample consisted of blood. The receptors come from a man in his thirties or forties in good health.

The table lists this clone with a few counts. The chain employs TRBV5-6 and TRBJ2-7; 9 nucleotides agree with TRBD1. The CDR3 loop spans 16 amino acids. Germline V gene data show CDR1 as SGHDT and CDR2 as YYEEEE. The trim removed 2 bases at V and 2 bases at J, leaving 8 bases unmatched. The CDR3 loop is CASSLGDRGRTYEQYF. CDR3 nucleotides: TGTGCCAGCAGCTTAGGTGACAGGGGGAGAACCTACGAGCAGTACTTC.

V and J are TRBV15 and TRBJ1-2; D possibly corresponds to TRBD1 (5 bases). Trimming pared 0 bases from V and 6 bases from J, leaving 14 bases between. Germline CDR1 reads LNHNV; CDR2 reads YYDKDF (reference sequence). This CDR3 region has 15 residues. The CDR3 DNA is TGTGCCACCAGCAGAGATGTGTCAGGGATAGATGGCTACACCTTC. Translated, it gives CATSRDVSGIDGYTF. Full variable domain (outside the CDR3, taken from reference TRBV15 and TRBJ1-2): DAMVIQNPRYQVTQFGKPVTLSCSQTLNHNVMYWYQQKSSQAPKLLFHYYDKDFNNEADTPDNFQSRRPNTSFCFLDIRSPGLGDTAMYLCATSRDVSGIDGYTFGSGTRLTVV.

This chain uses TRBV24-1 with TRBJ2-4, with 8 bases matching TRBD1. The CDR3 contains 15 residues. V lost 4 bases and J lost 6; bases outside the gene matches: 7. Germline V lookup: CDR1 KGHDR, CDR2 SFDVKD. This chain's CDR3 is CATSDPGQGGNIQYF. CDR3 nucleotide sequence: TGTGCCACCAGTGACCCCGGACAGGGCGGAAACATTCAGTACTTC.

This chain links TRBV7-7 with TRBJ2-2; 12 bases are shared with TRBD2. The CDR3 is 17 amino acids. Germline CDR1 is SSHAT and CDR2 is FNYEAQ (reference sequence). V trimming: 8 bases; J trimming: 4 bases; junction bases outside the gene matches: 11. In nucleotides, the CDR3 is TGTGCCAGCCGTTTAGGTGGACTAGCGGGAATCACCGGGGAGCTGTTTTTT. This sequence encodes CASRLGGLAGITGELFF.

This chain links TRBV28 with TRBJ1-3; D ambiguous. V lost 5 bases, J lost 10 bases, and 18 bases lay in between. Germline V gene sequence: CDR1 MDHEN, CDR2 SYDVKM. This CDR3 contains 14 residues. The CDR3 bases are TGTGCCAGCAGTCCCCGAGAGGGCTTTTGGACCATATATTTT. Amino acids: CASSPREGFWTIYF. The full variable domain, completed using reference TRBV28 and TRBJ1-3, is DVKVTQSSRYLVKRTGEKVFLECVQDMDHENMFWYRQDPGLGLRLIYFSYDVKMKEKGDIPEGYSVSREKKERFSLILESASTNQTSMYLCASSPREGFWTIYFGEGSWLTVV.

The CDR3 spells CASSLIGDQPQHF. CDR3 coding DNA: TGTGCCAGCAGTTTGATCGGGGATCAGCCCCAGCATTTT. The V and J genes are TRBV12-3 or TRBV12-4 and TRBJ1-5; no firm D call. The CDR3 loop spans 13 amino acids. Trimming pared 3 bases from V and 5 bases from J, leaving 8 bases between.